Listed below are T cell receptor beta chains from one sample, sequenced in a study of chemoradiotherapy in HPV16-positive cancers. The assay was immunoSEQ multiplex PCR, and TCRdb's table has in-frame clones only and misses some. The table lists about 17,000 clones, 90% of them singletons. Sequencing was performed on blood, taken from a patient who underwent chemoradiotherapy. The receptors come from a human donor with HPV-associated anogenital cancer. CDR3s include the opening cysteine and the closing phenylalanine or tryptophan. A D gene is named only where the DNA matches it firmly. Some rows mark clone size as missing; the rest say once, few, many or name a class of expanded clone.

>NA|NA|TRBJ2-3|TRBV5-1
CASIRGGSTDTQYF
TGCGCCAGCATCAGAGGGGGAAGCACAGATACGCAGTATTTT
>NA|TRBD1|TRBJ1-1|TRBV2
CASNRGVGEAFF
TGTGCCAGCAACAGGGGAGTCGGTGAAGCTTTCTTT
>NA|TRBD2|TRBJ2-1|TRBV7-9
CASSPEAGDYNEQFF
TGTGCCAGCAGCCCAGAGGCGGGAGACTACAATGAGCAGTTCTTC
>NA|TRBD1|TRBJ1-3|TRBV6-4
CASSLQGTGNTIYF
TGTGCCAGCAGCCTACAGGGGACTGGAAACACCATATATTTT
>few|NA|TRBJ1-3|TRBV19
CASSEYNTIYF
TGTGCCAGTAGTGAGTACAACACCATATATTTT
>NA|NA|TRBJ2-7|TRBV4-3
CASSQGSTDSYEQYF
TGCGCCAGCAGCCAAGGGTCGACGGACTCCTACGAGCAGTACTTC
>NA|TRBD1|TRBJ1-6|TRBV9
CASTQGADRGSPLHF
TGTGCCAGCACCCAAGGAGCGGACAGGGGATCACCCCTCCACTTT
>NA|NA|TRBJ1-1|TRBV7-9
CASSRPTGNTEAFF
TGTGCCAGCAGCCGCCCGACAGGGAACACTGAAGCTTTCTTT
>NA|TRBD2|TRBJ2-5|TRBV6-1
CASSRSGGLEETQYF
TGTGCCAGCAGTAGAAGCGGGGGGCTAGAAGAGACCCAGTACTTC
>NA|TRBD1|TRBJ1-1|TRBV7-2
CASSLWRAGGASEAFF
TGTGCCAGCAGCTTATGGCGTGCAGGGGGCGCGTCAGAAGCTTTCTTT
>NA|TRBD2|TRBJ2-1|TRBV4-1
CASSRLAGVTDEQFF
TGCGCCAGCAGCCGGCTAGCGGGGGTAACCGATGAGCAGTTCTTC
>NA|NA|TRBJ2-3|TRBV30
CAWLGRGVTDTQYF
TGTGCCTGGTTGGGAAGAGGGGTCACAGATACGCAGTATTTT
>NA|TRBD1|TRBJ1-6|TRBV5-1
CASSFYTGQDNSPLHF
TGCGCCAGCAGCTTTTATACGGGACAGGATAATTCACCCCTCCACTTT
>NA|NA|TRBJ2-7|TRBV16
CASSQAHLGASYEQYF
TGTGCCAGCAGCCAAGCCCACCTCGGGGCGTCTTACGAGCAGTACTTC